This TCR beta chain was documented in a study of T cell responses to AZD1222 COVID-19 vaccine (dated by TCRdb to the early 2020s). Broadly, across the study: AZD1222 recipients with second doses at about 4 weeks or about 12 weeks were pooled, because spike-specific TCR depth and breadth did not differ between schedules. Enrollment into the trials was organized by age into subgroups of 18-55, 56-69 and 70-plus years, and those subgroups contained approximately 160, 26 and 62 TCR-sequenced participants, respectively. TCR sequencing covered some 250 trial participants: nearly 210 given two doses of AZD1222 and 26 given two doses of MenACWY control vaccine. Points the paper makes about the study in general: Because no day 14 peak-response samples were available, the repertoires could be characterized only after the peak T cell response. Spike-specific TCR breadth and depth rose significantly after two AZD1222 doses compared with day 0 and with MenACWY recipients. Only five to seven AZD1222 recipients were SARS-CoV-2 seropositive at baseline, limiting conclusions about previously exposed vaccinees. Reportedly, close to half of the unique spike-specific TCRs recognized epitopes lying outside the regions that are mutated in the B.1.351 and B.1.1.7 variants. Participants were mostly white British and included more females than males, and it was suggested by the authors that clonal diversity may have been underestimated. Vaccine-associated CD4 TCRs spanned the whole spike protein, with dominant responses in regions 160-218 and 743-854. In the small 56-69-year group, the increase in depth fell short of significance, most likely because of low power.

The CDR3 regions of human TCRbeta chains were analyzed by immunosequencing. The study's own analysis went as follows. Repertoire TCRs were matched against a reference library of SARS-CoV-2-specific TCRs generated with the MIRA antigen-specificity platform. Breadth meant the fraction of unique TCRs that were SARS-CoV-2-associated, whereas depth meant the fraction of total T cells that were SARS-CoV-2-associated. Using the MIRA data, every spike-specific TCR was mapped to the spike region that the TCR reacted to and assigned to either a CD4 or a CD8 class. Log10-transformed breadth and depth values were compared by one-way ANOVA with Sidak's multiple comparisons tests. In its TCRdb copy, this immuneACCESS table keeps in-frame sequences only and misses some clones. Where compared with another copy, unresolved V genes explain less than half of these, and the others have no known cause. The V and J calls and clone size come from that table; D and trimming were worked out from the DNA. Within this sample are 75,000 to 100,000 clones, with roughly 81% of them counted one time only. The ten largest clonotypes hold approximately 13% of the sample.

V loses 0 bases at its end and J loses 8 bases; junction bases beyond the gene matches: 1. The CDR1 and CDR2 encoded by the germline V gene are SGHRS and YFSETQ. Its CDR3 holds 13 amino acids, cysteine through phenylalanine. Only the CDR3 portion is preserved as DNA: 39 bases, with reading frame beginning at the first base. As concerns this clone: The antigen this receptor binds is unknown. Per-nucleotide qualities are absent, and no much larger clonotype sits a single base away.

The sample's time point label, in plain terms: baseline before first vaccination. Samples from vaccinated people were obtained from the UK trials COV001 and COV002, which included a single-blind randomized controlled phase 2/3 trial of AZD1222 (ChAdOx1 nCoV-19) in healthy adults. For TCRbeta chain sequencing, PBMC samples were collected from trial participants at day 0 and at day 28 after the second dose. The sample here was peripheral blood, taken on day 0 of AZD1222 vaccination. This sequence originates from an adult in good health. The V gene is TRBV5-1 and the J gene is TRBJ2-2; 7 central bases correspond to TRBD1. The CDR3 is CASSLGQGGELFF. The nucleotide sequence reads TGCGCCAGCAGCTTGGGACAGGGAGGGGAGCTGTTTTTT.